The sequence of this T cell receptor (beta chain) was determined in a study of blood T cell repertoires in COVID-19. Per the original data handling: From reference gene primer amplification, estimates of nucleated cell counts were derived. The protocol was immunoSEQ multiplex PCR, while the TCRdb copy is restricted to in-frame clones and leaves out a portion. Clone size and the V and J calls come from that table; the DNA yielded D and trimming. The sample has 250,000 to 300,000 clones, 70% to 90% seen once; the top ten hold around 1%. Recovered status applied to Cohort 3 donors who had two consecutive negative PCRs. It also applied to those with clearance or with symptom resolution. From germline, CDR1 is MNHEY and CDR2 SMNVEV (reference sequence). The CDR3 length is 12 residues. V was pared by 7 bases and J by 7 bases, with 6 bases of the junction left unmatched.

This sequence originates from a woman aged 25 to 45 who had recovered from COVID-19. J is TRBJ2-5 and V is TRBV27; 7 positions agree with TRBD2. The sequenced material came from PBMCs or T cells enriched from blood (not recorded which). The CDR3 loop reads CASMGPSGTQYF. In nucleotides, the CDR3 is TGTGCCAGCATGGGACCTAGCGGGACCCAGTACTTC.